What follows is one TCR beta chain and its context. Produced via immunoSEQ multiplex PCR; TCRdb's table is partial and in-frame only. The sample has tens of thousands of clones, around 80% seen once; the top ten hold roughly an eighth. This sample was taken from a study of blood T cell repertoires in COVID-19. Study information: The United States, Italy and Spain provided the acute and convalescent COVID-19 samples. Sources were T cells, B-cell-depleted T cells, or PBMCs; the material itself was cDNA or gDNA.

V was clipped by 3 bases and J by 1 base, with 9 bases between them. This CDR3 spans 14 amino acids. Germline lookup yields CDR1 MGHDK and CDR2 SYGVNS. The chain uses TRBV25-1 and TRBJ1-1, with TRBD1 as a possible D gene (5 bases). The specimen was peripheral blood. This sequence originates from a woman of 80 years or more with acute or convalescent COVID-19. CDR3 region: CASSEPGPNTEAFF. The CDR3 region has the DNA TGTGCCAGCAGTGAGCCAGGGCCGAACACTGAAGCTTTCTTT.